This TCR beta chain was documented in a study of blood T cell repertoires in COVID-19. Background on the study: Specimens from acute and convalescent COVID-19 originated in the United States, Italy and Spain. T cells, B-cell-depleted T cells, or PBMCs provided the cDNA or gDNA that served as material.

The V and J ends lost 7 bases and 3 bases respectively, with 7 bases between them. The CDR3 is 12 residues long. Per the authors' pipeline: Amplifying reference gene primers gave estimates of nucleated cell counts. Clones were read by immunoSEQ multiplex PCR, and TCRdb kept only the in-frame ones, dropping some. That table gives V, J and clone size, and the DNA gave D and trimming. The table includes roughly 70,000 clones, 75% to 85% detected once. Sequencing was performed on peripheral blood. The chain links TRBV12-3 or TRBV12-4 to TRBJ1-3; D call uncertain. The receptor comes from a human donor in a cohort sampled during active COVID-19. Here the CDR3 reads CASTFLGNTIYF. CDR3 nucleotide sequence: TGTGCCAGCACCTTCCTTGGAAACACCATATATTTT.